The rows below give T cell receptor beta chains drawn from one sample of a study of blood T cell repertoires in COVID-19. TCRdb's table, derived via immunoSEQ multiplex PCR, lists solely in-frame clones and lacks some. In the table there are about 100,000 clones, 80% to 90% of which are singletons. The sample consisted of peripheral blood. These receptors came from an elderly woman with acute or convalescent COVID-19. Both conserved end residues are part of each CDR3. The D gene is left open where the match is weak. The size of a clone is reported for some rows only, either as once, few or many, or as a class for expanded clones.

J gene: TRBJ2-7; V gene: TRBV14; D gene: TRBD2; clone size: .; CDR3 protein: CASSPGTSGGGYEQYF; CDR3 DNA: TGTGCCAGCAGCCCTGGGACTAGCGGGGGCGGCTACGAGCAGTACTTC
J gene: TRBJ2-7; V gene: TRBV7-5; D gene: .; clone size: .; CDR3 protein: CVRSPRPRDTSYEQYF; CDR3 DNA: TGTGTCAGAAGCCCAAGACCCCGGGACACCTCCTACGAGCAGTACTTC
J gene: TRBJ1-3; V gene: TRBV19; D gene: TRBD1; clone size: once; CDR3 protein: CASRTGGDTIYF; CDR3 DNA: TGTGCCAGTAGGACAGGGGGCGACACCATATATTTT
J gene: TRBJ2-6; V gene: TRBV10-3; D gene: .; clone size: .; CDR3 protein: CAISRQTSGANVLTF; CDR3 DNA: TGTGCCATCAGCCGACAGACATCTGGGGCCAACGTCCTGACTTTC
J gene: TRBJ1-2; V gene: TRBV19; D gene: .; clone size: .; CDR3 protein: CASSIQNGYTF; CDR3 DNA: TGTGCCAGTAGTATTCAAAATGGCTACACCTTC
J gene: TRBJ2-1; V gene: TRBV28; D gene: .; clone size: .; CDR3 protein: CASSPSGRSSRGEQFF; CDR3 DNA: TGTGCCAGCAGTCCCTCAGGACGGAGCTCAAGGGGTGAGCAGTTCTTC
J gene: TRBJ2-2; V gene: TRBV3-1/TRBV3-2; D gene: .; clone size: .; CDR3 protein: CASTRGGTTGELFF; CDR3 DNA: TGTGCCAGCACCCGAGGAGGCACTACCGGGGAGCTGTTTTTT
J gene: TRBJ2-6; V gene: TRBV4-2; D gene: .; clone size: once; CDR3 protein: CASSQAQTGPGANVLTF; CDR3 DNA: TGTGCCAGCAGCCAAGCACAAACAGGCCCTGGGGCCAACGTCCTGACTTTC
J gene: TRBJ1-1; V gene: TRBV2; D gene: .; clone size: .; CDR3 protein: CASSVGAVNTEAFF; CDR3 DNA: TGTGCCAGCAGTGTGGGGGCGGTGAACACTGAAGCTTTCTTT
J gene: TRBJ1-5; V gene: TRBV2; D gene: .; clone size: .; CDR3 protein: CASSEGGPPNQPQHF; CDR3 DNA: TGTGCCAGCAGTGAAGGGGGGCCTCCCAATCAGCCCCAGCATTTT
J gene: TRBJ2-7; V gene: TRBV6-5; D gene: .; clone size: .; CDR3 protein: CASSYGQGYTKYF; CDR3 DNA: TGTGCCAGCAGTTACGGGCAGGGGTATACGAAGTACTTC
J gene: TRBJ2-7; V gene: TRBV7-8; D gene: TRBD1; clone size: .; CDR3 protein: CASSPFRTGSYEQYF; CDR3 DNA: TGTGCCAGCAGCCCATTTCGGACAGGCTCCTACGAGCAGTACTTC
J gene: TRBJ2-7; V gene: TRBV10-3; D gene: .; clone size: .; CDR3 protein: CAIKIFLRQSGTYEQYF; CDR3 DNA: TGTGCCATCAAAATATTTCTTAGACAGTCAGGTACCTACGAGCAGTACTTC
J gene: TRBJ1-2; V gene: TRBV6-5; D gene: .; clone size: .; CDR3 protein: CASSNQGFYGYTF; CDR3 DNA: TGTGCCAGCAGTAACCAGGGGTTCTATGGCTACACCTTC
J gene: TRBJ2-7; V gene: TRBV29-1; D gene: .; clone size: .; CDR3 protein: CSVEDRTAYGQYF; CDR3 DNA: TGCAGCGTTGAAGATAGGACAGCCTACGGGCAGTACTTC
J gene: TRBJ2-2; V gene: TRBV6-5; D gene: TRBD1; clone size: .; CDR3 protein: CASSSATGGTGELFF; CDR3 DNA: TGTGCCAGCAGTTCGGCGACAGGGGGCACCGGGGAGCTGTTTTTT
J gene: TRBJ1-6; V gene: TRBV2; D gene: .; clone size: .; CDR3 protein: CASSVGGFYNSPLHF; CDR3 DNA: TGTGCCAGCAGTGTGGGGGGTTTTTATAATTCACCCCTCCACTTT
J gene: TRBJ1-5; V gene: TRBV30; D gene: TRBD1; clone size: .; CDR3 protein: CAWRGQGGNQPQHF; CDR3 DNA: TGTGCCTGGCGAGGACAGGGAGGCAATCAGCCCCAGCATTTT
J gene: TRBJ2-5; V gene: TRBV10-3; D gene: TRBD2; clone size: .; CDR3 protein: CAISETSGGRSETQYF; CDR3 DNA: TGTGCCATCAGCGAGACTAGCGGGGGGCGCAGTGAGACCCAGTACTTC
J gene: TRBJ2-5; V gene: TRBV18; D gene: .; clone size: .; CDR3 protein: CASSPLGWGVRETQYF; CDR3 DNA: TGTGCCAGCTCACCACTCGGCTGGGGGGTTCGAGAGACCCAGTACTTC
J gene: TRBJ2-2; V gene: TRBV9; D gene: TRBD2; clone size: .; CDR3 protein: CASSLTGLAGYTGELFF; CDR3 DNA: TGTGCCAGCAGCCTCACGGGACTAGCGGGGTACACCGGGGAGCTGTTTTTT
J gene: TRBJ1-1; V gene: TRBV6-5; D gene: .; clone size: .; CDR3 protein: CASSSDLTGTEAFF; CDR3 DNA: TGTGCCAGCAGCTCAGATTTGACGGGGACTGAAGCTTTCTTT
J gene: TRBJ2-7; V gene: TRBV7-9; D gene: .; clone size: .; CDR3 protein: CASSGGEQYF; CDR3 DNA: TGTGCCAGCAGCGGGGGGGAGCAGTACTTC
J gene: TRBJ1-2; V gene: TRBV10-3; D gene: .; clone size: .; CDR3 protein: CAISRDTGGYTF; CDR3 DNA: TGTGCCATCAGCCGTGACACGGGGGGCTACACCTTC
J gene: TRBJ1-1; V gene: TRBV30; D gene: .; clone size: .; CDR3 protein: CAWSPGNTEAFF; CDR3 DNA: TGTGCCTGGAGTCCAGGGAACACTGAAGCTTTCTTT
J gene: TRBJ2-7; V gene: TRBV5-1; D gene: TRBD1; clone size: .; CDR3 protein: CASSLALSAGGNLGNSYEQYF; CDR3 DNA: TGCGCCAGCAGCTTGGCCCTTTCGGCAGGGGGAAATTTGGGTAACTCCTACGAGCAGTACTTC
J gene: TRBJ2-3; V gene: TRBV2; D gene: .; clone size: .; CDR3 protein: CASSELGAGKYF; CDR3 DNA: TGTGCCAGCAGTGAATTAGGAGCCGGTAAATATTTT
J gene: TRBJ1-4; V gene: TRBV5-6; D gene: TRBD1; clone size: .; CDR3 protein: CASSPGTDYEKLFF; CDR3 DNA: TGTGCCAGCAGCCCGGGGACAGACTATGAAAAACTGTTTTTT
J gene: TRBJ2-5; V gene: TRBV24-1; D gene: TRBD2; clone size: once; CDR3 protein: CATSDWTSGGQETQYF; CDR3 DNA: TGTGCCACCAGTGATTGGACTAGCGGGGGCCAAGAGACCCAGTACTTC
J gene: TRBJ2-5; V gene: TRBV3-1/TRBV3-2; D gene: .; clone size: .; CDR3 protein: CASSQVGRLQETQYF; CDR3 DNA: TGTGCCAGCAGCCAAGTGGGCAGGCTACAAGAGACCCAGTACTTC
J gene: TRBJ2-7; V gene: TRBV27; D gene: .; clone size: .; CDR3 protein: CASSLFRGASYEQYF; CDR3 DNA: TGTGCCAGCAGTTTATTCAGGGGGGCGTCCTACGAGCAGTACTTC
J gene: TRBJ1-4; V gene: TRBV28; D gene: TRBD1; clone size: .; CDR3 protein: CASSPRGRLGKLFF; CDR3 DNA: TGTGCCAGCAGTCCTAGGGGGCGTTTAGGAAAACTGTTTTTT
J gene: TRBJ1-2; V gene: TRBV7-9; D gene: TRBD1; clone size: .; CDR3 protein: CASSLGGQGNGYTF; CDR3 DNA: TGTGCCAGCAGCTTAGGAGGACAGGGTAATGGCTACACCTTC
J gene: TRBJ2-2; V gene: TRBV27; D gene: TRBD2; clone size: .; CDR3 protein: CASSAGGAGELFF; CDR3 DNA: TGTGCCAGCAGCGCGGGGGGTGCCGGGGAGCTGTTTTTT
J gene: TRBJ2-1; V gene: TRBV4-1; D gene: .; clone size: .; CDR3 protein: CASSQADLNYNEQFF; CDR3 DNA: TGCGCCAGCAGCCAAGCAGACTTAAACTACAATGAGCAGTTCTTC
J gene: TRBJ2-3; V gene: TRBV21-1; D gene: .; clone size: .; CDR3 protein: CASSKGGVRTDTQYF; CDR3 DNA: TGTGCCAGCAGCAAAGGTGGCGTGAGGACAGATACGCAGTATTTT
J gene: TRBJ1-2; V gene: TRBV30; D gene: TRBD1; clone size: .; CDR3 protein: CAWLGQGSGYTF; CDR3 DNA: TGTGCCTGGCTGGGACAGGGATCTGGCTACACCTTC
J gene: TRBJ2-7; V gene: TRBV5-5; D gene: .; clone size: .; CDR3 protein: CASSLGGGGAVGQYF; CDR3 DNA: TGTGCCAGCAGCTTAGGGGGGGGAGGGGCGGTAGGGCAGTACTTC
J gene: TRBJ2-2; V gene: TRBV25-1; D gene: TRBD1; clone size: .; CDR3 protein: CASSEFRTGNTGELFF; CDR3 DNA: TGTGCCAGCAGTGAATTCAGGACAGGGAACACCGGGGAGCTGTTTTTT
J gene: TRBJ1-2; V gene: TRBV25-1; D gene: TRBD1; clone size: .; CDR3 protein: CASSEYRGLVGYTF; CDR3 DNA: TGTGCCAGCAGTGAATATAGGGGGCTTGTGGGCTACACCTTC
J gene: TRBJ2-7; V gene: TRBV18; D gene: TRBD1; clone size: .; CDR3 protein: CASSRPGTGGDEQYF; CDR3 DNA: TGTGCCAGCTCACGACCCGGGACAGGGGGCGACGAGCAGTACTTC
J gene: TRBJ2-3; V gene: TRBV4-2; D gene: .; clone size: .; CDR3 protein: CASSQDANGDTDTQYF; CDR3 DNA: TGTGCCAGCAGCCAAGACGCGAACGGAGACACAGATACGCAGTATTTT
J gene: TRBJ2-3; V gene: TRBV7-9; D gene: TRBD2; clone size: .; CDR3 protein: CASSLAQTSVGHDTQYF; CDR3 DNA: TGTGCCAGCAGCTTAGCGCAGACTAGCGTGGGCCACGATACGCAGTATTTT
J gene: TRBJ1-2; V gene: TRBV4-3; D gene: .; clone size: .; CDR3 protein: CASSQEPVEGPYGYTF; CDR3 DNA: TGCGCCAGCAGCCAAGAACCGGTGGAGGGGCCCTATGGCTACACCTTC
J gene: TRBJ2-1; V gene: TRBV3-1/TRBV3-2; D gene: .; clone size: .; CDR3 protein: CASSQLGTSSYNGQFF; CDR3 DNA: TGTGCCAGCAGCCAATTGGGCACGAGCTCCTACAATGGGCAGTTCTTC
J gene: TRBJ1-2; V gene: TRBV15; D gene: .; clone size: .; CDR3 protein: CATSRGLGEGSGYTF; CDR3 DNA: TGTGCCACCAGCAGGGGCTTAGGTGAAGGCTCTGGCTACACCTTC
J gene: TRBJ2-7; V gene: TRBV4-1; D gene: TRBD1; clone size: .; CDR3 protein: CASSPGQTYEQYF; CDR3 DNA: TGCGCCAGCAGCCCGGGACAGACCTACGAGCAGTACTTC
J gene: TRBJ2-7; V gene: TRBV13; D gene: .; clone size: .; CDR3 protein: CASSLASYEQYF; CDR3 DNA: TGTGCCAGCAGCTTAGCCAGCTACGAGCAGTACTTC
J gene: TRBJ2-7; V gene: TRBV15; D gene: TRBD1; clone size: .; CDR3 protein: CATSTWDRGDEQYF; CDR3 DNA: TGTGCCACCAGCACTTGGGACAGGGGTGACGAGCAGTACTTC
J gene: TRBJ2-3; V gene: TRBV9; D gene: TRBD2; clone size: .; CDR3 protein: CASSPSGGNTDTQYF; CDR3 DNA: TGTGCCAGCAGCCCAAGCGGGGGGAACACAGATACGCAGTATTTT
J gene: TRBJ1-1; V gene: TRBV18; D gene: .; clone size: .; CDR3 protein: CASSPPGGTEAFF; CDR3 DNA: TGTGCCAGCTCACCACCAGGGGGCACTGAAGCTTTCTTT
J gene: TRBJ2-7; V gene: TRBV2; D gene: .; clone size: .; CDR3 protein: CASSDVASRYEQYF; CDR3 DNA: TGTGCCAGCAGTGACGTAGCAAGTCGCTACGAGCAGTACTTC
J gene: TRBJ2-3; V gene: TRBV7-2; D gene: TRBD2; clone size: .; CDR3 protein: CASSFGLAGKAQYF; CDR3 DNA: TGTGCCAGCAGCTTCGGACTAGCCGGCAAGGCGCAGTATTTT
J gene: TRBJ1-3; V gene: TRBV9; D gene: .; clone size: .; CDR3 protein: CASSVGAGGSGNTIYF; CDR3 DNA: TGTGCCAGCAGCGTAGGAGCCGGGGGCTCTGGAAACACCATATATTTT
J gene: TRBJ1-6; V gene: TRBV6-5; D gene: .; clone size: .; CDR3 protein: CASSLEGGNSPLHF; CDR3 DNA: TGTGCCAGCAGTTTAGAGGGGGGGAATTCACCCCTCCACTTT
J gene: TRBJ1-5; V gene: TRBV28; D gene: .; clone size: .; CDR3 protein: CASSFDSNNQPQHF; CDR3 DNA: TGTGCCAGCAGTTTTGACAGCAACAATCAGCCCCAGCATTTT
J gene: TRBJ2-2; V gene: TRBV2; D gene: .; clone size: few; CDR3 protein: CASSKDYRATGELFF; CDR3 DNA: TGTGCCAGCAGCAAGGACTATAGGGCAACCGGGGAGCTGTTTTTT
J gene: TRBJ2-7; V gene: TRBV6-6; D gene: TRBD1; clone size: .; CDR3 protein: CASSYAAGTGGGEQYF; CDR3 DNA: TGTGCCAGCAGTTACGCGGCCGGGACAGGGGGCGGCGAGCAGTACTTC